The 3 T cell receptor beta chains presented below share a single source sample, sequenced in a study of shared clonotypes between healthy human individuals. Measured with immunoSEQ multiplex PCR; TCRdb has only the in-frame clones, and not every one. The data show 450,000 to 500,000 clones, with less than 80% seen just once and over 9.5% held by the top ten. What was sequenced was PBMCs. The source of these receptors is a woman in her thirties or forties in good health. Some clones in this sample may be carry-over from other donors' samples.

The chain joins TRBV5-1 to TRBJ2-3; 7 positions agree with TRBD2. Germline CDR1 is SGHRS and CDR2 is YFSETQ. J gave up 1 base and V 1 base, and 3 bases lay outside the gene matches. The CDR3 is 15 residues long. CDR3 region: CASSLSGRGTDTQYF. Here the CDR3 DNA reads TGCGCCAGCAGCTTGAGTGGGAGGGGCACAGATACGCAGTATTTT.

V and J are TRBV6-4 and TRBJ1-3, with D maybe TRBD1 (5 bases). Per the germline V gene, CDR1 is MRHNA and CDR2 is SNTAGT. The V and J ends lost 4 bases and 4 bases respectively, with 14 bases between them. The CDR3 totals 15 residues. Here the CDR3 DNA reads TGTGCCAGCAGTGCTCTAGGGGCGCGCGGAAACACCATATATTTT. Encoded protein: CASSALGARGNTIYF.

This clone was detected a few times. The chain joins TRBV2 to TRBJ1-5, with D tentatively TRBD1 (6 bases). Germline values: CDR1 SNHLY, CDR2 FYNNEI. Trimming stripped 7 bases from V and 0 bases from J, with 16 bases between. There are 16 residues in the CDR3. The CDR3 protein is CASTMDSRYSNQPQHF. CDR3 nucleotides: TGTGCCAGCACCATGGACAGCCGATATAGCAATCAGCCCCAGCATTTT. Full variable domain (outside the CDR3, taken from reference TRBV2 and TRBJ1-5): EPEVTQTPSHQVTQMGQEVILRCVPISNHLYFYWYRQILGQKVEFLVSFYNNEISEKSEIFDDQFSVERPDGSNFTLKIRSTKLEDSAMYFCASTMDSRYSNQPQHFGDGTRLSIL.